This T cell receptor beta chain came from a study of control samples from healthy donors and cancer patients. V dropped 5 bases and J dropped 2 bases, with 9 bases sitting between them. The CDR3 is 14 residues long. In germline, CDR1 is SGHAT, CDR2 FQNNGV. Profiled with immunoSEQ multiplex PCR; TCRdb holds only in-frame clones, not every one. Of 100,000 to 150,000 clones in the sample, over 80% were seen once. The chain is built from TRBV11-2 and TRBJ2-2, with TRBD1 as a possible D gene (6 bases). The clonotype comes from a woman in her 50s in good health. What was sequenced was blood. The CDR3 region is CASSPGVNTGELFF. In DNA, the CDR3 is TGTGCCAGCAGCCCAGGGGTCAACACCGGGGAGCTGTTTTTT.